This is a list of T cell receptor beta chains from one sample in a study of metastatic and nonmetastatic thyroid tumors. TCRdb redid the clone calls on the PCR reads using MiXCR. The table has about 8,000 clones, 24% seen once; the top ten hold 15% to 18%. Material for sequencing was tumor tissue. These receptors came from a female donor with papillary thyroid cancer or a benign thyroid nodule (not recorded which). Some clones in this sample may be carry-over from other donors' samples. Each CDR3 is given with its conserved first and last residue. The D gene is left open where the match is weak. Part of the rows lack a size; the others show once, few, many or a class for expanded clones.

>-|-|TRBV19|TRBJ1-6
CASSIRKGSPLHF
TGTGCCAGTAGTATAAGGAAGGGATCACCCCTCCACTTT
>-|-|TRBV5-1|TRBJ1-2
CASSSGTGPNYVYTF
TGCGCCAGCAGCTCCGGTACAGGCCCTAACTATGTCTACACCTTC
>-|TRBD1|TRBV6-1|TRBJ2-7
CASRRDSTYEQYF
TGTGCCAGCAGGAGGGACAGCACCTACGAGCAGTACTTC
>-|-|TRBV2|TRBJ2-7
CASSDGALVEQYF
TGTGCCAGCAGTGACGGTGCGCTTGTCGAGCAGTACTTC
>many|TRBD1|TRBV9|TRBJ2-5
CASNPQGQGVETQYF
TGTGCCAGCAACCCCCAGGGACAGGGTGTAGAGACCCAGTACTTC
>medium-sized|TRBD2|TRBV7-2|TRBJ2-1
CASSFVPSGALGDEQFF
TGTGCCAGCAGCTTCGTCCCTAGCGGGGCCCTAGGGGATGAGCAGTTCTTC
>large|TRBD1|TRBV28|TRBJ1-1
CASSHRSTGGREAFF
TGTGCCAGCAGCCACCGATCGACAGGGGGCCGTGAAGCTTTCTTT
>-|-|TRBV19|TRBJ2-2
CASSPTVPNTGELFF
TGTGCCAGTAGTCCAACAGTCCCGAACACCGGGGAGCTGTTTTTT
>few|-|TRBV29-1|TRBJ1-2
CSVEEAGGYVYTF
TGCAGCGTTGAAGAGGCGGGGGGCTATGTCTACACCTTC
>-|-|TRBV6-1|TRBJ1-2
CASSDSFGSTSGGYTF
TGTGCCAGCAGTGACTCCTTCGGCTCAACCTCGGGGGGCTACACCTTC
>medium-sized|TRBD2|TRBV10-3|TRBJ2-7
CAIRRGGDSYEQYF
TGTGCCATCCGGCGGGGGGGTGACTCCTACGAGCAGTACTTC
>many|TRBD2|TRBV3-1|TRBJ2-5
CASSQVPSGGEETQYF
TGTGCCAGCAGCCAAGTGCCTAGCGGGGGAGAAGAGACCCAGTACTTC
>-|TRBD2|TRBV10-2|TRBJ2-7
CASSDIAGAPEQYF
TGCGCCAGCAGTGACATAGCGGGAGCTCCGGAGCAGTACTTC
>few|-|TRBV24-1|TRBJ1-5
CATKAEGQPQHF
TGTGCCACCAAGGCGGAGGGTCAGCCCCAGCATTTT
>many|-|TRBV6-1|TRBJ2-2
CASSEINTGELFF
TGTGCCAGCAGCGAGATAAACACCGGGGAGCTGTTTTTT
>-|TRBD1|TRBV2|TRBJ1-5
CASRQQGADNQPQHF
TGTGCCAGCAGGCAACAGGGGGCGGACAATCAGCCCCAGCATTTT
>few|TRBD2|TRBV27|TRBJ2-3
CASSFGTSDRTDTQYF
TGTGCCAGCAGTTTCGGGACTAGCGACCGCACAGATACGCAGTATTTT